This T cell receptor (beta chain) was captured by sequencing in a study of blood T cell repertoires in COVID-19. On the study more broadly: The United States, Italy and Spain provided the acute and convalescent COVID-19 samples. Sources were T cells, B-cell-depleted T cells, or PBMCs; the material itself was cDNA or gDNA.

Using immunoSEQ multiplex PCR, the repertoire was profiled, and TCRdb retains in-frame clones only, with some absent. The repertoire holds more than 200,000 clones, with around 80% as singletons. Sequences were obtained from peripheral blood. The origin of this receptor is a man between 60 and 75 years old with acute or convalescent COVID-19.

CDR3 sequence reads: CASSVGGQIQETQYF. The CDR3, as DNA: TGTGCCAGCAGCGTAGGCGGCCAAATCCAAGAGACCCAGTACTTC. The chain combines TRBV9 with TRBJ2-5; D call uncertain. Deletions cut 0 bases from V and 1 base from J, with 10 bases between. This CDR3 region has 15 residues. Per the germline V gene, CDR1 is SGDLS and CDR2 is YYNGEE.